One TCR beta chain is described in this entry. Original data processing: Counts of nucleated cells, estimated from reference gene primer amplification, were obtained. Produced via immunoSEQ multiplex PCR; TCRdb's table is partial and in-frame only. V and J calls and clone size come straight from that table; D and trimming were deduced from the DNA. The table lists fewer than 250,000 clones, around four fifths of them singletons. Germline CDR1 reads LGHDT; CDR2 reads YNNKEL (reference sequence). CDR3 length: 16 amino acids. Trimming took 4 bases from V and 5 from J; bases not matched to a gene: 13. This specimen comes from a study of blood T cell repertoires in COVID-19. Study background: Collection of acute and convalescent COVID-19 samples took place in the United States, Italy and Spain. From T cells, B-cell-depleted T cells, or PBMCs came the material, which was cDNA or gDNA.

The sample was peripheral blood. The gene calls are TRBV3-1 (or the pseudogene TRBV3-2) and TRBJ2-7; TRBD2 aligns across 8 bases. The sequence was collected from a woman aged 70-85 years with acute or convalescent COVID-19. CDR3 DNA: TGTGCCAGCAGCCTCGGGGGGGGACACCGAGGCGACGAGCAGTACTTC. This translates into CASSLGGGHRGDEQYF.